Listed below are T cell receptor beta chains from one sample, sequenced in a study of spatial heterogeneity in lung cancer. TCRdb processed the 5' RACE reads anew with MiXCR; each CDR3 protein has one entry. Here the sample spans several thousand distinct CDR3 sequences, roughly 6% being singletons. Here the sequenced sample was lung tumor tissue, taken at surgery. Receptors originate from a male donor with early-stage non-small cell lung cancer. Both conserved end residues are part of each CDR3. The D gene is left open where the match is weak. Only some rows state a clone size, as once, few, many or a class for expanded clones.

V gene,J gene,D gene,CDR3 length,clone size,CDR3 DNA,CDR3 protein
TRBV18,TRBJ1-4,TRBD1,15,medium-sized,TGTGCCAGCTCACAGTCACAGGGGGTCGCTGAAAAACTGTTTTTT,CASSQSQGVAEKLFF
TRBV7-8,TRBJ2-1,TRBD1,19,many,TGTGCCAGCAGCTTAAGGGACAGGGGGCGCGGGGGGGGCTTCAATGAGCAGTTCTTC,CASSLRDRGRGGGFNEQFF
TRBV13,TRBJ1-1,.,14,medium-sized,TGTGCCAGCAGCTCGGGACGGAAGAACACTGAAGCTTTCTTT,CASSSGRKNTEAFF
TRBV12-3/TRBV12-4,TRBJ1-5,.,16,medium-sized,TGTGCCAGCAGTGGCGGACGGGGTCGTAACAATCAGCCCCAGCATTTT,CASSGGRGRNNQPQHF
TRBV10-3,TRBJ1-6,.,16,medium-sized,TGTGCCGTCTCCACACAGCGAAGCTCCTATAATTCACCCCTCCACTTT,CAVSTQRSSYNSPLHF
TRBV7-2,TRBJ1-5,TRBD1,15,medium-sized,TGTGCCAGCAGCTTAGGCACAGGGGGCGTGCAGCCCCAGCATTTT,CASSLGTGGVQPQHF
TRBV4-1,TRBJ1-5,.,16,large,TGCGCCAGCAGCCAAGGAGATGGGACACGGGATCAGCCCCAGCATTTT,CASSQGDGTRDQPQHF
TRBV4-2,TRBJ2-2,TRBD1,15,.,TGTGCCAGCAGCCAAACGGACAGGGTAACCGGGGAGCTGTTTTTT,CASSQTDRVTGELFF
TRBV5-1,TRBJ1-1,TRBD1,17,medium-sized,TGCGCCAGCAGCCCGTTGTGGCCGACAGGGAGGAACACTGAAGCTTTCTTT,CASSPLWPTGRNTEAFF
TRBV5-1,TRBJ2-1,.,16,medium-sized,TGCGCCAGCAGCTTGGATAGCAGGAGCTCCTACAATGAGCAGTTCTTC,CASSLDSRSSYNEQFF
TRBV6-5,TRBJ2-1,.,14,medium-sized,TGTGCCAGCAGTCCCCGGGGGAGCTACAATGAGCAGTTCTTC,CASSPRGSYNEQFF
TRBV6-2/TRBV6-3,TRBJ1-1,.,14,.,TGTGCCAGCAGTTTTTACCCCTCAAACACTGAAGCTTTCTTT,CASSFYPSNTEAFF
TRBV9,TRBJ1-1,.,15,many,TGTGCCAGCAGCGTAGGCCAGACAGGGAACACTGAAGCTTTCTTT,CASSVGQTGNTEAFF
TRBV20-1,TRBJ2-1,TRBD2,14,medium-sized,TGCAGTGCACTAGCGGGGGGGCGTAGCAATGAGCAGTTCTTC,CSALAGGRSNEQFF
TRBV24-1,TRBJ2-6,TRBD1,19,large,TGTGCCACCAGTGATTTCCTCCGGACAGGAAACTCTGGGGCCAACGTCCTGACTTTC,CATSDFLRTGNSGANVLTF
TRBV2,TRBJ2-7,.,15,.,TGTGCCAGCAGGAAACAGGGAGGCCCCCTCTACGAGCAGTACTTC,CASRKQGGPLYEQYF
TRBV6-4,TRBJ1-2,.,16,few,TGTGCCAGCAGTGACGGTTCCGGGACTCCGGGCTATGGCTACAACTTC,CASSDGSGTPGYGYNF
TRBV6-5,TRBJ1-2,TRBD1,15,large,TGTGCCAGCAGTTACTCGTTACGAGGGGGCCAGGGCTACACCTTC,CASSYSLRGGQGYTF
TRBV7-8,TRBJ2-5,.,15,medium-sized,TGTGCCAGCAAAAATGACGAAGGGGGATGGGAGACCCAGTACTTC,CASKNDEGGWETQYF
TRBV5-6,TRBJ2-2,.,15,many,TGTGCCAGCAGATCAGGGGGGGCTGGAACCGGGGAGCTGTTTTTT,CASRSGGAGTGELFF
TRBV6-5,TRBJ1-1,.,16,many,TGTGCCAGCAGTTACCGGGGGGGGTCCTTGAACACTGAAGCTTTCTTT,CASSYRGGSLNTEAFF
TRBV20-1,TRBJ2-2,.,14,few,TGCAGTGCTAGAGGAACCTCGAACACCGGGGAGCTGTTTTTT,CSARGTSNTGELFF
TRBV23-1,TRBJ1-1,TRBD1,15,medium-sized,TGCGCCAGCAGTCCCTCCGGGACAGAGAACACTGAAGCTTTCTTT,CASSPSGTENTEAFF
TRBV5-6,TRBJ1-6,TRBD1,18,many,TGTGCCAGCAGCTTAAGGAGCCAGGGGGCAATCTATAATTCACCCCTCCACTTT,CASSLRSQGAIYNSPLHF
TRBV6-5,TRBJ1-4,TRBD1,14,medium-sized,TGTGCCAGCAGCACAGGGGCGACTAATGAAAAACTGTTTTTT,CASSTGATNEKLFF
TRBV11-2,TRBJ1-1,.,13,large,TGTGCCAGCAGCTTAGAAGGGGGAGGTGAAGCTTTCTTT,CASSLEGGGEAFF
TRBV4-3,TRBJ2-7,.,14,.,TGCGCCAGCAGCCAAGATGCTCGGGGCTACGAGCAGTACTTC,CASSQDARGYEQYF
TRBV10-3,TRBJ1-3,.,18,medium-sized,TGTGCCATCAGTGAGTCCCTCGGGGAGGTGAGCTCTGGAAACACCATATATTTT,CAISESLGEVSSGNTIYF
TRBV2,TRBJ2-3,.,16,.,TGTGCCAGCAGTCTCCCAAAGGAATTGGGGGCAGATACGCAGTATTTT,CASSLPKELGADTQYF
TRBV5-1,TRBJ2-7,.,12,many,TGCGCCAGCAGGGCCGAGCCCTACGAGCAGTACTTC,CASRAEPYEQYF
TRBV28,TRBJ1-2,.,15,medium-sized,TGTGCCAGCAGCCCCTGGGGTGAGGGGCAAGATGGCTACACCTTC,CASSPWGEGQDGYTF
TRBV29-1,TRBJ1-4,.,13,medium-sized,TGCAGCGCCACAGGGAGGACTAATGAAAAACTGTTTTTT,CSATGRTNEKLFF
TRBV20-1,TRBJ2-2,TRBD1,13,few,TGCAGTAAAGACAGGGTACGAGCCGGGGAGCTGTTTTTT,CSKDRVRAGELFF
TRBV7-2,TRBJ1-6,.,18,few,TGTGCCAGCAGCCCCCGAACGGGCCTTACCGTCTATAATTCACCCCTCCACTTT,CASSPRTGLTVYNSPLHF
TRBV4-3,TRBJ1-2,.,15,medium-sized,TGCGCCAGCAGCCTAAGGCACAGGGATGTTTATGGCTACACCTTC,CASSLRHRDVYGYTF
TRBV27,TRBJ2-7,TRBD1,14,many,TGTGCCAGCAGTTCCCGACAGGGGGGGTACGAGCAGTACTTC,CASSSRQGGYEQYF
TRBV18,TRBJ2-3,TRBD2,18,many,TGTGCCAGCTCACCGACTAGCGGTCGTTTTCCTAGCACAGATACGCAGTATTTT,CASSPTSGRFPSTDTQYF
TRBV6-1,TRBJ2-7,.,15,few,TGTGCCAGCACTCACGCCTGGGGCAGAATCTACGAGCAGTACTTC,CASTHAWGRIYEQYF
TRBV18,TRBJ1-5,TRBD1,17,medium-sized,TGTGCCAGCTCACCTCGACAGGGTTTGGAAAGCAATCAGCCCCAGCATTTT,CASSPRQGLESNQPQHF
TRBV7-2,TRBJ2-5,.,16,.,TGTGCCAGCAGCCAAGGACAGGCGGGATTGAGAGAGACCCAGTACTTC,CASSQGQAGLRETQYF
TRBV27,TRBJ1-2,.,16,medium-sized,TGTGCCAGCAGTTCCGTGTGGACAGAAACTAACTATGGCTACACCTTC,CASSSVWTETNYGYTF
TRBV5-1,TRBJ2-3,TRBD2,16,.,TGCGCCAGCAACATACCGACTAGCGGGGGGGCAGATACGCAGTATTTT,CASNIPTSGGADTQYF
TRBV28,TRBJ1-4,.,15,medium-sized,TGTGCCAGCAGGGGGAAGAGAGCAACTAATGAAAAACTGTTTTTT,CASRGKRATNEKLFF
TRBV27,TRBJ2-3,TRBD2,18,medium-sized,TGTGCCAGCAGTTCTAACCGAGCGACTAGCGGGGGCACAGATACGCAGTATTTT,CASSSNRATSGGTDTQYF
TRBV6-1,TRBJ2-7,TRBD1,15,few,TGTGCCAGCAGTGAAGCGACAGGGGGGTACTACGAGCAGTACTTC,CASSEATGGYYEQYF
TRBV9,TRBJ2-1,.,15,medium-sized,TGTGCCAGCAGCCCACGGGAGAAGTCCTACAATGAGCAGTTCTTC,CASSPREKSYNEQFF
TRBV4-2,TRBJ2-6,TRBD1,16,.,TGTGCCAGCAGCCAGGAGGACAGGGCTGGGGCCAACGTCCTGACTTTC,CASSQEDRAGANVLTF
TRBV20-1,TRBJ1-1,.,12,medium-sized,TGCAGTGCTTATACAGGGTACACTGAAGCTTTCTTT,CSAYTGYTEAFF
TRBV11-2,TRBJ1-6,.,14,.,TGTGCCAGCAGATTACGGGACCAAGTTTCACCCCTCCACTTT,CASRLRDQVSPLHF
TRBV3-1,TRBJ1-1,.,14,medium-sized,TGTGCCAGCAGCCAAAACAGGAGGAACACTGAAGCTTTCTTT,CASSQNRRNTEAFF
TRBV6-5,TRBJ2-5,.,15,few,TGTGCCAGCAGTTACGGGCGCCAAAGCCAAGGAGCCCAGTACTTC,CASSYGRQSQGAQYF
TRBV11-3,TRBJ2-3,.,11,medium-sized,TGTGCCAGCAGCCCCAAGAGTACGCAGTATTTT,CASSPKSTQYF
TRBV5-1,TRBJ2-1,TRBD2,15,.,TGCGCCAGCAGCCCCTTCGCGGGGGGCCTCAATGAGCAGTTCTTC,CASSPFAGGLNEQFF
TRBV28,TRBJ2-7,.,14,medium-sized,TGTGCCAGCAGTTTAAGTGGGGGGGCAGGGGAGCAGTACTTC,CASSLSGGAGEQYF
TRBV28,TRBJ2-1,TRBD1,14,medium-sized,TGTGCCAGCAGGACAGGGGGCCATTCCAATGAGCAGTTCTTC,CASRTGGHSNEQFF
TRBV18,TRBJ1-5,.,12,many,TGTGCCAGCTCGGTGGGGGATCAGCCCCAGCATTTT,CASSVGDQPQHF
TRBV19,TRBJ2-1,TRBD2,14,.,TGTGCCAGTAGTAGGCGGGGGGACTACAATGAGCAGTTCTTC,CASSRRGDYNEQFF
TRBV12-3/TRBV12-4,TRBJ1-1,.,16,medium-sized,TGTGCCAGCAGTTTTCGGTTGAGGGGGGTAAACACTGAAGCTTTCTTT,CASSFRLRGVNTEAFF